This note documents a single TCR beta chain sequence. Its antigen remains unidentified. This entry belongs to a study of T cell responses to AZD1222 COVID-19 vaccine. Study as a whole: Pooling was applied to second doses at about 4 or about 12 weeks. Study conclusions and caveats: Repertoire sampling was restricted to post-peak T cell response timepoints. Donors were mostly white British, more females; clonal diversity possibly underestimated. The CD4 TCRs associated with vaccination extended across spike and predominated at 160-218 and 743-854.

Some clones are missing from TCRdb's copy, which holds only in-frame ones; the method was immunoSEQ multiplex PCR. This sample has about 85,000 clones; approximately 86% occur once, and the top ten carry about 5.8%. CDR1 and CDR2 (germline): LGHNA, YNFKEQ. The V and J ends lost 0 bases and 7 bases respectively, with 11 bases between them. This CDR3 contains 14 residues. The material sequenced was peripheral blood, taken on day 0 of AZD1222 vaccination. The chain has TRBV4-2 and TRBJ2-3; a weak D match, TRBD2 (5 bases). The receptor comes from an adult in good health. CDR3 nucleotides: TGTGCCAGCAGCCAAGATCTGGGCGGGTATACGCAGTATTTT. It yields the protein CASSQDLGGYTQYF.